This T cell receptor (beta chain) was found in a study of early T cells in non-severe SARS-CoV-2 infection. Whole-study context: Unsorted whole-blood RNA was sequenced in bulk, leaving chains unpaired.

This clonotype showed up many times. Each cDNA molecule carried a unique molecular identifier. MiXCR, run by TCRdb on the 5' RACE reads, gives a single entry per CDR3 protein. The sample records 40,000 or so distinct CDR3 sequences, 5% to 6% being singletons. Specimen: whole blood. The TCR originated in an adult who was a healthcare worker with PCR-confirmed SARS-CoV-2 infection or an uninfected control (not recorded which).

In nucleotides, the CDR3 is TGTGCCAGCAGTTTACCGGCGGGGACGAACACCGGGGAGCTGTTTTTT. Amino acid sequence: CASSLPAGTNTGELFF. The chain couples TRBV12-3 or TRBV12-4 to TRBJ2-2, with D possibly being TRBD2 (6 bases). Trimming cost V 2 bases and J 0 bases, with 10 bases left between them. The CDR3 consists of 16 residues.